These T cell receptor beta chains were read from a single sample in a study of T-cell reconstitution after alpha-beta-depleted transplantation in children. A single record per CDR3 protein comes from TCRdb applying MiXCR to the PCR reads. The sample lists more than 150,000 distinct CDR3 sequences, approximately 15% occurring once. Source: PBMCs from the stem cell graft donor, taken from the stem cell graft. The receptors come from a human donor who donated a stem cell graft to a child with acute lymphoblastic leukemia. The CDR3 runs from the conserved cysteine through the conserved F or W. D genes are given only for firm matches. The size entry is marked missing in some rows and otherwise reads once, few, many or a size class.

J: TRBJ2-7; size: NA; D: TRBD1; V: TRBV20-1; length: 14; CDR3: CSALPGTGGGEQYF; DNA: TGCAGTGCCCTTCCCGGGACAGGGGGTGGGGAGCAGTACTTC
J: TRBJ2-5; size: many; D: NA; V: TRBV5-1; length: 14; CDR3: CASSIWDSEETQYF; DNA: TGCGCCAGCAGCATCTGGGACTCAGAAGAGACCCAGTACTTC
J: TRBJ2-3; size: many; D: TRBD2; V: TRBV20-1; length: 15; CDR3: CSAILFRGGADTQYF; DNA: TGCAGTGCTATCTTATTCCGCGGGGGTGCAGATACGCAGTATTTT
J: TRBJ1-2; size: many; D: NA; V: TRBV20-1; length: 13; CDR3: CSAREAFTYGYTF; DNA: TGCAGTGCTAGAGAAGCCTTTACCTATGGCTACACCTTC
J: TRBJ2-3; size: NA; D: TRBD2; V: TRBV20-1; length: 13; CDR3: CSASRGRGDTQYF; DNA: TGCAGTGCTAGCCGAGGGAGGGGTGATACGCAGTATTTT
J: TRBJ1-5; size: many; D: NA; V: TRBV5-6; length: 15; CDR3: CASSLGVRGNQPQHF; DNA: TGTGCCAGCAGCTTGGGTGTTCGAGGCAATCAGCCCCAGCATTTT
J: TRBJ2-3; size: many; D: NA; V: TRBV7-9; length: 15; CDR3: CASSLDGGGKDTQYF; DNA: TGTGCCAGCAGCTTAGATGGCGGAGGGAAGGATACGCAGTATTTT
J: TRBJ1-5; size: NA; D: NA; V: TRBV30; length: 13; CDR3: CAWSRKAQEPQHF; DNA: TGTGCCTGGAGTAGGAAGGCACAGGAGCCCCAGCATTTT
J: TRBJ1-2; size: NA; D: TRBD1; V: TRBV29-1; length: 17; CDR3: CSVPGQVKTPSNYGYTF; DNA: TGCAGCGTTCCGGGACAGGTCAAAACACCTTCTAACTATGGCTACACCTTC
J: TRBJ2-1; size: many; D: NA; V: TRBV28; length: 15; CDR3: CASSFVDRPYNEQFF; DNA: TGTGCCAGCAGTTTCGTGGACAGACCCTACAATGAGCAGTTCTTC
J: TRBJ2-1; size: few; D: NA; V: TRBV24-1; length: 12; CDR3: CATSGGSYEQFF; DNA: TGTGCCACCAGTGGAGGGAGCTATGAGCAGTTCTTC
J: TRBJ2-3; size: many; D: NA; V: TRBV12-3/TRBV12-4; length: 12; CDR3: CASNLGTDTQYF; DNA: TGTGCCAGCAATCTCGGCACAGATACGCAGTATTTT
J: TRBJ2-2; size: NA; D: TRBD2; V: TRBV7-8; length: 19; CDR3: CASSPKPSLAGKGTGELFF; DNA: TGTGCCAGCAGCCCTAAGCCTTCACTAGCGGGGAAGGGGACCGGGGAGCTGTTTTTT
J: TRBJ1-1; size: many; D: NA; V: TRBV12-3/TRBV12-4; length: 16; CDR3: CASNHGGPGGNTEAFF; DNA: TGTGCCAGCAACCACGGGGGTCCTGGGGGGAACACTGAAGCTTTCTTT
J: TRBJ1-5; size: many; D: NA; V: TRBV20-1; length: 12; CDR3: CSARDGNQPQHF; DNA: TGCAGTGCTAGAGATGGCAATCAGCCCCAGCATTTT
J: TRBJ2-1; size: few; D: TRBD2; V: TRBV5-1; length: 14; CDR3: CASVSGTEGNEQFF; DNA: TGCGCCAGCGTTAGCGGGACGGAAGGGAATGAGCAGTTCTTC
J: TRBJ2-2; size: many; D: TRBD2; V: TRBV5-1; length: 14; CDR3: CASAEGLRPGELFF; DNA: TGCGCCAGTGCCGAGGGACTACGTCCCGGGGAGCTGTTTTTT
J: TRBJ1-1; size: few; D: TRBD1; V: TRBV27; length: 15; CDR3: CASSIRDRANTEAFF; DNA: TGTGCCAGCAGTATACGGGACAGGGCGAACACTGAAGCTTTCTTT
J: TRBJ2-1; size: few; D: NA; V: TRBV20-1; length: 14; CDR3: CSARRFMSDNEQFF; DNA: TGCAGTGCTAGGCGGTTTATGTCCGACAATGAGCAGTTCTTC
J: TRBJ1-4; size: NA; D: NA; V: TRBV5-4; length: 18; CDR3: CASSPGGQGPATNEKLFF; DNA: TGTGCCAGCAGCCCCGGAGGGCAGGGTCCTGCAACTAATGAAAAACTGTTTTTT
J: TRBJ2-1; size: many; D: TRBD2; V: TRBV28; length: 14; CDR3: CASTGSSGYNEQFF; DNA: TGTGCCAGCACGGGGTCTAGCGGATACAATGAGCAGTTCTTC
J: TRBJ2-3; size: few; D: NA; V: TRBV11-3; length: 16; CDR3: CASSGGLPGGTDTQYF; DNA: TGTGCCAGCAGCGGGGGACTCCCCGGGGGAACAGATACGCAGTATTTT
J: TRBJ2-2; size: many; D: NA; V: TRBV5-1; length: 16; CDR3: CASSLRRAQGTGELFF; DNA: TGCGCCAGCAGCTTGAGGAGGGCGCAGGGAACCGGGGAGCTGTTTTTT
J: TRBJ2-1; size: few; D: TRBD2; V: TRBV5-1; length: 17; CDR3: CASNLELAGSPYNEQFF; DNA: TGCGCCAGCAACCTGGAACTAGCGGGTTCCCCCTACAATGAGCAGTTCTTC
J: TRBJ2-1; size: many; D: NA; V: TRBV7-9; length: 17; CDR3: CASSFALTRPSYNEQFF; DNA: TGTGCCAGCAGCTTCGCCTTGACTAGACCCTCCTACAATGAGCAGTTCTTC
J: TRBJ2-7; size: many; D: NA; V: TRBV7-8; length: 16; CDR3: CASSLAVGGSSYEQYF; DNA: TGTGCCAGCAGCTTAGCTGTCGGAGGGAGCTCCTACGAGCAGTACTTC